This T cell receptor beta chain is drawn from a study of T cells after yellow fever vaccination. Study-wide points: Weaker overall was a secondary response that nonetheless peaked faster, on day 5 versus 15. Few clonotypes appeared in both CD4 and CD8 compartments. At about 97% for CD4 and approximately 89% for CD8, most primary-vaccination clones showed up again after the booster.

Germline lookup yields CDR1 MNHEY and CDR2 SVGAGI. V was clipped by 7 bases and J by 7 bases; unmatched bases: 9. The CDR3 has 14 residues. This clonotype was seen a few times. Antigen specificity is unknown. Production of TCR cDNA was by 5'RACE template switching, which also added a universal primer site and UMIs. Each CDR3 protein gets one entry after TCRdb re-called the 5' RACE reads with MiXCR. The table lists approximately 300,000 distinct CDR3 sequences, about 6.9% of them singletons. The source was PBMCs, collected about 41 days after the first yellow fever vaccination. This chain connects TRBV6-5 to TRBJ2-7, with TRBD1 matching 11 bases. The TCR sequence derives from a man aged 18 to 30 who received the YFV17D yellow fever vaccine. DNA for the CDR3: TGTGCCAGCACTTGGACAGGGGGCTCGGGGGAGCAGTACGTC. It codes for CASTWTGGSGEQYV.